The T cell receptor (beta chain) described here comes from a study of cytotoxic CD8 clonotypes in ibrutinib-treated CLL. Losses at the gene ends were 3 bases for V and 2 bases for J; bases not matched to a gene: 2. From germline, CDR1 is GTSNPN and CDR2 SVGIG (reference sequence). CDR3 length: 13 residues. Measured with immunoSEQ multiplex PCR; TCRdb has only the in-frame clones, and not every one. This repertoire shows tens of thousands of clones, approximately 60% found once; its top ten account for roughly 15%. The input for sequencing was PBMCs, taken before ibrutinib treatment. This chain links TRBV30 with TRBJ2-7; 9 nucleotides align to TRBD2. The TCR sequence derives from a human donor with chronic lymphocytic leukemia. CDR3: CAWSAGGAYEQYF. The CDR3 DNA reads TGTGCCTGGAGCGCGGGGGGGGCCTACGAGCAGTACTTC.